One sample yielded the 26 T cell receptor beta chains listed below, sequenced in a study of Ad26.COV2.S vaccination and SARS-CoV-2 variants. Repertoires were generated with immunoSEQ multiplex PCR, while TCRdb's copy carries only in-frame clones and drops some. The sample includes roughly 350,000 clones, around 89% of them seen just once. The treatment: 15 to 20 received Ad26.COV2.S at low or high dose, single or two shots; about 5 received placebo; per-sample allocation not given. After the first vaccine or placebo injection, samples were drawn on day 63. Material: peripheral blood, obtained in a trial of Ad26.COV2.S vaccine versus placebo. These receptors all come from a person between 18 and 65 years old who received the Ad26.COV2.S COVID-19 vaccine or a placebo.

The V and J genes are TRBV6-6 and TRBJ1-6; D remains ambiguous. Germline CDR1 reads MNHNY; CDR2 reads SVGAGI (reference sequence). The CDR3 has 16 amino acids. V lost 0 bases and J 5 bases, leaving 11 bases between the germline ends. DNA for the CDR3: TGTGCCAGCAGTTACTCGTTGAATAGAAATAATTCACCCCTCCACTTT. This codes for CASSYSLNRNNSPLHF.

This rearrangement joins TRBV9 to TRBJ2-3; 9 bases align to TRBD1. V was pared by 6 bases and J by 1 base, with 12 bases of the junction left unmatched. CDR3 length equals 17 residues. Germline V gene sequence: CDR1 SGDLS, CDR2 YYNGEE. The CDR3 loop reads CASTPRGDRARTDTQYF. The CDR3 DNA sequence: TGTGCCAGCACCCCCCGGGGGGACAGGGCACGCACAGATACGCAGTATTTT.

In its sample, this clone ranks as medium-sized. The chain is built from TRBV5-4 and TRBJ1-1; D possibly corresponds to TRBD1 (6 bases). V was pared by 4 bases and J by 2 bases, with 12 bases between. CDR3 size: 14 residues. Germline lookup yields CDR1 SGHNT and CDR2 YYREEE (reference sequence). CDR3 amino acids: CASSDRDKNTEAFF. CDR3 DNA: TGTGCCAGCAGCGACCGGGACAAAAACACTGAAGCTTTCTTT. The entire variable domain, with the rest obtained from reference TRBV5-4 and TRBJ1-1, is as follows: ETGVTQSPTHLIKTRGQQVTLRCSSQSGHNTVSWYQQALGQGPQFIFQYYREEENGRGNFPPRFSGLQFPNYSSELNVNALELDDSALYLCASSDRDKNTEAFFGQGTRLTVV.

The chain recombines TRBV29-1 with TRBJ2-3; 9 bases map to TRBD2. The CDR3 loop spans 19 amino acids. V lost 3 bases and J lost 3; bases outside the gene matches: 19. CDR1 and CDR2 from the germline V gene are SQVTM and ANQGSEA. CDR3 sequence reads: CSVDDLETEGLATTDTQYF. The DNA of the CDR3 is TGCAGCGTTGACGACCTGGAGACAGAAGGACTAGCGACTACAGATACGCAGTATTTT.

The chain joins TRBV3-1 (or the pseudogene TRBV3-2) to TRBJ2-5, with D perhaps TRBD1 (5 bases). The V gene's germline CDR1 is LGHDT and CDR2 YNNKEL (reference sequence). The CDR3 is made up of 14 amino acids. V gave up 0 bases and J gave up 2 bases, with 7 bases separating them. In DNA form, the CDR3 reads TGTGCCAGCAGCCAAGATCCAGGGCAAGAGACCCAGTACTTC. Its translation: CASSQDPGQETQYF.

This clone appeared once. The chain has TRBV9 and TRBJ2-3; 8 positions agree with TRBD1. The germline gives CDR1 SGDLS, CDR2 YYNGEE. The CDR3 totals 16 residues. The V and J ends lost 3 bases and 4 bases, in that order; junction bases with no gene match: 10. The CDR3 DNA follows: TGTGCCAGCAGCGCGAGGGGGGACAGGTCTTCAGATACGCAGTATTTT. Residues: CASSARGDRSSDTQYF.

The rearrangement links TRBV10-3 to TRBJ1-5, with D unclear. The CDR3 is 13 amino acids. Germline V gene data show CDR1 as ENHRY and CDR2 as SYGVKD. V lost 0 bases to trimming and J lost 10 bases, with 10 bases between them. The CDR3 region is CAISESVSGPQHF. For the CDR3, the DNA is TGTGCCATCAGTGAGTCCGTTTCGGGTCCCCAGCATTTT.

J is TRBJ2-2 and V is TRBV7-2, with a tentative D call TRBD1 (6 bases). Germline CDR1 is SGHTA and CDR2 is FQGNSA. Trimming left V 8 bases short and J 0 bases short, with 13 bases between. This CDR3 comprises 15 residues. This chain's CDR3 is CASGTGTTNTGELFF. The CDR3 DNA reads TGTGCCAGCGGCACCGGGACAACGAACACCGGGGAGCTGTTTTTT.

This clone was found a few times. V gene TRBV4-3 combines with J gene TRBJ1-2; no clear D gene. This CDR3 contains 16 residues. Germline assignment: CDR1 LGHNA and CDR2 YSLEER. V lost 0 bases, J lost 3 bases, and 14 bases lay in between. In DNA, the CDR3 is TGCGCCAGCAGCCAAGAGATACCAGGTCTCGACTATGGCTACACCTTC. It codes for CASSQEIPGLDYGYTF.

The chain has TRBV10-3 and TRBJ2-7, with TRBD2 matching over 9 bases. V lost 6 bases and J lost 5; bases outside the gene matches: 14. CDR1 and CDR2 (germline): ENHRY, SYGVKD. The CDR3 has 16 residues. Written as DNA, the CDR3 is TGTGCCATCAGCGAATCTAGCGGGAACTTCCCCCACGAGCAGTACTTC. Residues: CAISESSGNFPHEQYF.

The chain recombines TRBV6-2 or TRBV6-3 with TRBJ1-2; tentatively, D is TRBD1 (5 bases). Germline values: CDR1 MNHEY, CDR2 SVGEGT. V was shortened by 7 bases and J by 8 bases, with 17 bases between the two germline ends. CDR3 size: 13 residues. The CDR3 DNA sequence: TGTGCCAGCACCCCCGGGACGGATTTGGGCTACACCTTC. Its translation: CASTPGTDLGYTF.

The CDR3 protein is CASSLSGRTEAFF. In DNA form, the CDR3 reads TGTGCCAGCAGTTTATCGGGGCGGACTGAAGCTTTCTTT. V usage is TRBV27 and J usage is TRBJ1-1, with D tentatively TRBD1 (5 bases). V was trimmed by 0 bases and J by 5 bases, leaving 7 bases between them. The length of the CDR3 is 13 residues. Germline loops: CDR1 MNHEY, CDR2 SMNVEV (reference sequence).

J is TRBJ2-1 and V is TRBV7-8, with 10 positions matching TRBD2. Germline CDR1 reads SGHVS; CDR2 reads FQNEAQ. The V segment lost 3 bases and the J segment 8 bases; nucleotides outside the gene matches: 4. The CDR3 runs to 14 residues. CDR3 nucleotide sequence: TGTGCCAGCAGCTTTTTAGCGGGAGGCTATGAGCAGTTCTTC. Translating gives CASSFLAGGYEQFF.

The sample holds one count of this clone. The chain joins TRBV5-1 to TRBJ1-5; D unresolved. The CDR3 sequence is 15 residues long. Germline V gene sequence: CDR1 SGHRS, CDR2 YFSETQ. Trimming shortened V by 0 bases and J by 0 bases, and 7 bases separated the two germline ends. The DNA for the CDR3 is TGCGCCAGCAGCTTGGCTGGGTTTAGCAATCAGCCCCAGCATTTT. Its translation: CASSLAGFSNQPQHF.

The chain couples TRBV20-1 to TRBJ2-7; D assignment may be TRBD1 or TRBD2 (5 bases each). The V gene lost 3 bases and the J gene lost 6 bases, with 18 bases spanning the gap. CDR1 is DFQATT and CDR2 is SNEGSKA in the germline V gene (reference sequence). The CDR3 is 14 amino acids. CDR3 in DNA: TGCAGTGCTAGTGTGCCAAGGGGAGAGAGCGAGCAGTACTTC. This codes for CSASVPRGESEQYF.

This clone was recorded once. This chain joins TRBV7-8 and TRBJ2-7; TRBD1 agrees at 11 bases. Per the germline V gene, CDR1 is SGHVS and CDR2 is FQNEAQ. The CDR3 spans 16 residues. J gave up 3 bases and V 3 bases, and 7 bases lay outside the gene matches. The CDR3 region is CASSFRGTGGNYEQYF. Written as DNA, the CDR3 is TGTGCCAGCAGCTTTAGGGGGACAGGGGGTAACTACGAGCAGTACTTC.

V gene TRBV5-6 combines with J gene TRBJ2-7; TRBD1 agrees at 9 bases. Trimming at V came to 4 bases and at J to 8 bases, leaving 7 bases not matched to a gene. Germline V gene data show CDR1 as SGHDT and CDR2 as YYEEEE. The CDR3 has 13 amino acids. CDR3 nucleotides: TGTGCCAGCAGCCCAGGGACAGGGCGGCAGCAGTACTTC. Encoded protein: CASSPGTGRQQYF.

This chain uses TRBV10-3 with TRBJ2-1; no clear D gene. Germline V gene sequence: CDR1 ENHRY, CDR2 SYGVKD. This CDR3 has 13 amino acids. The ends were cut back, 3 bases at V and 9 bases at J, with 12 bases in the middle. The DNA of the CDR3 is TGTGCCATCAGTGAAGACCCGTATGGTGAGCAGTTCTTC. This codes for CAISEDPYGEQFF.

The rearrangement links TRBV5-5 to TRBJ1-1, with D maybe TRBD1 (5 bases). There are 15 residues in the CDR3. The germline CDR1 and CDR2 sequences are SGHKS and YYEKEE (reference sequence). The ends were cut back, 4 bases at V and 5 bases at J, with 18 bases in the middle. The CDR3 loop reads CASSLVMWGETEAFF. CDR3 bases: TGTGCCAGCAGCCTTGTTATGTGGGGGGAGACTGAAGCTTTCTTT.

This sequence joins TRBV7-2 and TRBJ1-1; 9 bases agree with TRBD1. The V segment lost 1 base and the J segment 5 bases; nucleotides outside the gene matches: 5. The CDR3 consists of 15 residues. Germline CDR1 is SGHTA and CDR2 is FQGNSA. As DNA, the CDR3 is TGTGCCAGCAGCTTAGGTGGGACAGGGCTTACTGAAGCTTTCTTT. Protein: CASSLGGTGLTEAFF.

The chain recombines TRBV9 with TRBJ1-6; D gene ambiguous. The V gene's germline CDR1 is SGDLS and CDR2 YYNGEE. Trimming took 0 bases from V and 9 from J, leaving 13 bases between them. The CDR3 sequence is 15 residues long. The CDR3 spells CASSVDGEVGSPLHF. In nucleotides, the CDR3 is TGTGCCAGCAGCGTAGATGGCGAAGTTGGTTCACCCCTCCACTTT.

The V gene is TRBV5-1, the J gene TRBJ1-6, with 9 bases fitting TRBD1. Per germline, CDR1 SGHRS and CDR2 YFSETQ. V dropped 1 base and J dropped 6; count of bases not matched to a gene: 8. The CDR3 extends over 17 amino acids. The CDR3 spells CASSLYPSGQGNSPLHF. CDR3 bases: TGCGCCAGCAGCTTGTACCCTTCGGGACAGGGTAATTCACCCCTCCACTTT.

The genes are TRBV10-3 and TRBJ2-3; D remains unclear. The V end was cut by 0 bases, the J end by 3 bases, with 7 bases between. CDR3 length: 14 residues. Germline CDR1 ENHRY, CDR2 SYGVKD. The CDR3 reads CAISESTATDTQYF. The CDR3, as DNA: TGTGCCATCAGTGAGTCGACGGCGACAGATACGCAGTATTTT.

V usage is TRBV5-1 and J usage is TRBJ2-1, with D hard to call. The length of the CDR3 is 16 residues. The V gene's germline CDR1 is SGHRS and CDR2 YFSETQ. With 5 bases removed from V and 0 bases from J, the gap between germline ends came to 15 bases. The CDR3 sequence is CASSRASLPSYNEQFF. Written as DNA, the CDR3 is TGCGCCAGCAGTAGGGCGTCCCTACCCTCCTACAATGAGCAGTTCTTC.

The V call is TRBV2, the J call TRBJ1-5; D might be TRBD1 (6 bases). V shed 0 bases and J shed 0 bases, with 9 bases lying between them. Germline V gene sequence: CDR1 SNHLY, CDR2 FYNNEI. The length of the CDR3 is 16 residues. CDR3: CASSEAHRDSNQPQHF. CDR3 nucleotides: TGTGCCAGCAGTGAAGCACACAGGGATAGCAATCAGCCCCAGCATTTT.

CDR3 bases: TGTGCCAAGACAAGACAGCCCCAGCATTTT. Translating it yields CAKTRQPQHF. The V and J genes are TRBV19 and TRBJ1-5; no firm D call. The CDR3 contains 10 residues. From germline, CDR1 is LNHDA and CDR2 SQIVND (reference sequence). V gave up 10 bases and J gave up 7 bases, with 8 bases separating them. The variable domain in full, with the rest retrieved from reference TRBV19 and TRBJ1-5, is DGGITQSPKYLFRKEGQNVTLSCEQNLNHDAMYWYRQDPGQGLRLIYYSQIVNDFQKGDIAEGYSVSREKKESFPLTVTSAQKNPTAFYLCAKTRQPQHFGDGTRLSIL.